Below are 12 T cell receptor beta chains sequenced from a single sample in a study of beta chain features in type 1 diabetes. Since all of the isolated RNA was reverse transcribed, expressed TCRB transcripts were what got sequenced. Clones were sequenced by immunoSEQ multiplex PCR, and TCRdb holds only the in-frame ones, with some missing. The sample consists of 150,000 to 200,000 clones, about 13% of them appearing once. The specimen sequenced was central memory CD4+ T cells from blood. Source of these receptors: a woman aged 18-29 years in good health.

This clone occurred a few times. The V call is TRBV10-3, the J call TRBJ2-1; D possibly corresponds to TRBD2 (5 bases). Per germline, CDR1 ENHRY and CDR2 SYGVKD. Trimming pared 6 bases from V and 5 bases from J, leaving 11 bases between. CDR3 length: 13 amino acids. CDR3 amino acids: CAIRATRNNEQFF. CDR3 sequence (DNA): TGTGCCATCAGGGCCACTAGAAACAATGAGCAGTTCTTC.

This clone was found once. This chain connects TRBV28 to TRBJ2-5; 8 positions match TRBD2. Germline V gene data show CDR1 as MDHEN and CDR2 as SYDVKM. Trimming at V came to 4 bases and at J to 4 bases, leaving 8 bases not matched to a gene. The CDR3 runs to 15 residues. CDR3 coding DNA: TGTGCCAGCAGTTCCCCCCGGACTAGCCGAGAGACCCAGTACTTC. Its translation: CASSSPRTSRETQYF.

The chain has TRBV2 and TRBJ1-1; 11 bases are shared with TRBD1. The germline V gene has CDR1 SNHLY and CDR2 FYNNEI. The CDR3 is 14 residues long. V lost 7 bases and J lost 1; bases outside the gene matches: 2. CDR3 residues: CASIGTGGNTEAFF. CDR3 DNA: TGTGCCAGCATAGGGACAGGGGGGAACACTGAAGCTTTCTTT.

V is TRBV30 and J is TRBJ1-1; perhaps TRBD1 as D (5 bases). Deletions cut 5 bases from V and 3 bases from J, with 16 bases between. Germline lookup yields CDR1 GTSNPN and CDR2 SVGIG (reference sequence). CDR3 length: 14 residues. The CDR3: CAWLWGGEYTEAFF. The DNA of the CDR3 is TGTGCCTGGCTCTGGGGGGGGGAGTACACTGAAGCTTTCTTT.

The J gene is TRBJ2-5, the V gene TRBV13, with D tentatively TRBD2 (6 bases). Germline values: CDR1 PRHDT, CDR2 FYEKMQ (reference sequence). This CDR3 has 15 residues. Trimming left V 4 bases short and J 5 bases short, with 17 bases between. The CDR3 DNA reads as TGTGCCAGCAGCTCCCTACCGGGGGAGTGGGAGACCCAGTACTTC. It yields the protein CASSSLPGEWETQYF.

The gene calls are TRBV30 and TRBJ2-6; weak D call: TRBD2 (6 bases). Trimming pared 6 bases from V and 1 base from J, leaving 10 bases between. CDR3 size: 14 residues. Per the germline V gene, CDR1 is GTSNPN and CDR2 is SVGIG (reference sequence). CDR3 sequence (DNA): TGTGCCTGTTGGGCGGGGTCTGGGGCCAACGTCCTGACTTTC. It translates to CACWAGSGANVLTF. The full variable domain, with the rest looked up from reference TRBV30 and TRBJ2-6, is SQTIHQWPATLVQPVGSPLSLECTVEGTSNPNLYWYRQAAGRGLQLLFYSVGIGQISSEVPQNLSASRPQDRQFILSSKKLLLSDSGFYLCACWAGSGANVLTFGAGSRLTVL.

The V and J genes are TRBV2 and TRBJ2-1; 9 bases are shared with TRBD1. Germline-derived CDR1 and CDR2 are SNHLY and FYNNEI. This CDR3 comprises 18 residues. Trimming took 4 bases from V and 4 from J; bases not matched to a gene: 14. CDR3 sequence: CASSGQGEGFLGYNEQFF. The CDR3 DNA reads TGTGCCAGCAGTGGACAGGGGGAAGGGTTTTTGGGATACAATGAGCAGTTCTTC.

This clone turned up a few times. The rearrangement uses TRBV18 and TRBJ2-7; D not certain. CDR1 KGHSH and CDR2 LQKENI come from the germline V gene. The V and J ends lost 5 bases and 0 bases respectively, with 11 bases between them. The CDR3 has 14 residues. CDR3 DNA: TGTGCCAGCTCAAGAGACACCACCTCCTACGAGCAGTACTTC. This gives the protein CASSRDTTSYEQYF. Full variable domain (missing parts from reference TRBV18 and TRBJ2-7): NAGVMQNPRHLVRRRGQEARLRCSPMKGHSHVYWYRQLPEEGLKFMVYLQKENIIDESGMPKERFSAEFPKEGPSILRIQQVVRGDSAAYFCASSRDTTSYEQYFGPGTRLTVT.

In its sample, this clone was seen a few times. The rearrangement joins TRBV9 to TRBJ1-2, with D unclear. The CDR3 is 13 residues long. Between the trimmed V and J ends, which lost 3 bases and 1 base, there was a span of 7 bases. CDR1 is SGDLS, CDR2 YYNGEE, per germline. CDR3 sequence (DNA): TGTGCCAGCAGCGCCGGGGTTAACTATGGCTACACCTTC. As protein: CASSAGVNYGYTF.

The CDR3 bases are TGTGCCAGCAGCTTACCAGGGGTGGACGGGGAGCTGTTTTTT. Protein sequence: CASSLPGVDGELFF. The genes are TRBV5-6 and TRBJ2-2; perhaps TRBD1 as D (6 bases). This CDR3 is built from 14 residues. Germline V CDR1 and CDR2: SGHDT, YYEEEE. Trimming pared 2 bases from V and 7 bases from J, leaving 12 bases between. The entire variable domain, with the rest obtained from reference TRBV5-6 and TRBJ2-2, is as follows: DAGVTQSPTHLIKTRGQQVTLRCSPKSGHDTVSWYQQALGQGPQFIFQYYEEEERQRGNFPDRFSGHQFPNYSSELNVNALLLGDSALYLCASSLPGVDGELFFGEGSRLTVL.

The CDR3 DNA follows: TGTGCCACCAGCAGGCGAACCGGGGAGCTGTTTTTT. Protein: CATSRRTGELFF. The V gene is TRBV15, the J gene TRBJ2-2; D is unclear. Germline CDR1 and CDR2: LNHNV and YYDKDF (reference sequence). The CDR3 has 12 amino acids. Trimming removed 3 bases from V and 5 bases from J, with 4 bases in between. The entire variable domain, with the rest obtained from reference TRBV15 and TRBJ2-2, is as follows: DAMVIQNPRYQVTQFGKPVTLSCSQTLNHNVMYWYQQKSSQAPKLLFHYYDKDFNNEADTPDNFQSRRPNTSFCFLDIRSPGLGDTAMYLCATSRRTGELFFGEGSRLTVL.

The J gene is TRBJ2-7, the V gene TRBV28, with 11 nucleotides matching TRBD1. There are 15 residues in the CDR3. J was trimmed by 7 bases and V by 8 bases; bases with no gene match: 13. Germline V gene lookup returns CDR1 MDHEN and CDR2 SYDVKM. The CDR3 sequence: CASWGLGQGAREQYF. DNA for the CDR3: TGTGCCAGCTGGGGTCTCGGACAGGGGGCGCGTGAGCAGTACTTC. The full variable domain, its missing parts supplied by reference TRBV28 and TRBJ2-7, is DVKVTQSSRYLVKRTGEKVFLECVQDMDHENMFWYRQDPGLGLRLIYFSYDVKMKEKGDIPEGYSVSREKKERFSLILESASTNQTSMYLCASWGLGQGAREQYFGPGTRLTVT.